Here is one T cell receptor (beta chain) with its context. Its antigen is unidentified. This sample was taken from a study of beta chain features in type 1 diabetes. Study observations and caveats: Equally in patients and controls, shorter templates might have been favored by PCR. Reduced insertions and increased deletions marked VDJ junctions in type 1 diabetes patients.

Based on CD45RO/CCR7/CD25/CD127/CD95/CD27, CD4+ regulatory, stem cell-like memory, naive and central memory cells were sorted. Losses at the gene ends were 0 bases for V and 3 bases for J; bases not matched to a gene: 16. This CDR3 comprises 19 residues. Germline CDR1 reads SEHNR; CDR2 reads FQNEAQ (reference sequence). Expressed TCRB transcripts were sequenced because the entire RNA isolate underwent reverse transcription. Sequencing used immunoSEQ multiplex PCR; TCRdb keeps in-frame clones, though not all of them. The sample yields fewer than 250,000 clones, roughly an eighth seen once. The genes are TRBV7-9 and TRBJ2-7; 8 positions agree with TRBD2. This clonotype was obtained from a middle-aged woman in good health. Sequenced input: naive CD4+ T cells from blood. The CDR3 coding sequence is TGTGCCAGCAGCTTAGCGCGCGGGAGCGGGGGCGCAGCCTACTACGAGCAGTACTTC. As protein: CASSLARGSGGAAYYEQYF. The whole variable domain, filled in from reference TRBV7-9 and TRBJ2-7, reads DTGVSQNPRHKITKRGQNVTFRCDPISEHNRLYWYRQTLGQGPEFLTYFQNEAQLEKSRLLSDRFSAERPKGSFSTLEIQRTEQGDSAMYLCASSLARGSGGAAYYEQYFGPGTRLTVT.